Sequencing of this T cell receptor beta chain was carried out in a study of long-term antiretroviral therapy in people with HIV. Turning to the study itself: The earliest samples predate the 2015 immediate-ART recommendation by about a decade. The study's findings and limits: Blood specimens, gathered between 2004 and 2017, were possibly obtained under older ART regimens. Among HIV repertoires, CDR3 length ranges were narrower than those of controls.

CDR1 SGHDT and CDR2 YYEEEE come from the germline V gene. This CDR3 spans 12 amino acids. V trimming: 3 bases; J trimming: 7 bases; junction bases outside the gene matches: 1. In regard to this clone: The antigen is unknown.

The assay used was immunoSEQ (version v3.0), run at survey level. This table comes from immunoSEQ multiplex PCR, and its TCRdb copy is limited to in-frame clones, with some not included. The table shows around 13,000 clones, with 88% occurring only once. Each HIV-infected participant was given treatment in the United States. The sequence was obtained from a woman aged 40 to 49 with HIV. The chain couples TRBV5-6 to TRBJ2-1, with 7 bases matching TRBD2. The sequenced sample was unsorted PBMCs, obtained 2.1 years after starting antiretroviral therapy. CDR3 in amino acids: CASSSSGNEQFF. In DNA, the CDR3 is TGTGCCAGCAGCTCTAGCGGTAATGAGCAGTTCTTC.